Below are 5 T cell receptor beta chains sequenced from a single sample in a study of cytomegalovirus exposure and HLA in healthy donors. TCRdb's table, derived via immunoSEQ multiplex PCR, lists solely in-frame clones and lacks some. The profile shows 150,000 to 180,000 clones, roughly 90% of them singletons. Sequencing was carried out using PBMCs. The receptors were sampled from a young man in good health and CMV-seropositive.

This sequence joins TRBV21-1 and TRBJ2-7; TRBD2 is the table's D call, not checked against the DNA. TRBV21-1 is given as a pseudogene. The CDR3 length is 13 residues. This CDR3 reads CPPGVAGSYEQYF. CDR3 DNA sequence: TGTCCTCCAGGGGTAGCGGGATCCTACGAGCAGTACTTC.

The J gene is TRBJ2-3, the V gene TRBV5-6; D unresolved. Trimming pared 3 bases from V and 2 bases from J, leaving 4 bases between. The CDR3 covers 12 residues. CDR1 is SGHDT and CDR2 is YYEEEE in the germline V gene. The CDR3 here is CASSSYTDTQYF. In nucleotides, the CDR3 is TGTGCCAGCAGCTCCTACACAGATACGCAGTATTTT.

DNA of the CDR3: TGTGCCAGCAGCCCTAGGCGGGGGGCTGTGAACATTCAGTACTTC. This translates into CASSPRRGAVNIQYF. J is TRBJ2-4 and V is TRBV5-4, with TRBD2 matching 8 bases. This CDR3 contains 15 residues. From germline, CDR1 is SGHNT and CDR2 YYREEE (reference sequence). The ends lost 4 bases at V and 7 bases at J; junction bases unmatched: 10.

The count of this clone is one. The V gene is TRBV7-8, the J gene TRBJ1-5; 9 bases align to TRBD1. The CDR3 has 17 amino acids. Trimming at V came to 2 bases and at J to 5 bases, leaving 10 bases not matched to a gene. Germline CDR1 is SGHVS and CDR2 is FQNEAQ. CDR3: CASSLILGTGKYQPQHF. Here the CDR3 DNA reads TGTGCCAGCAGCTTAATTTTGGGGACAGGGAAGTATCAGCCCCAGCATTTT.

The CDR3 DNA follows: TGTGCCGTGCAGGGGCTGGGTGAAAAACTGTTTTTT. Amino acids: CAVQGLGEKLFF. The V call is TRBV10-3, the J call TRBJ1-4; D may be TRBD1 (6 bases). This CDR3 is built from 12 residues. The V end was cut by 11 bases, the J end by 7 bases, with 14 bases between. The germline gives CDR1 ENHRY, CDR2 SYGVKD.